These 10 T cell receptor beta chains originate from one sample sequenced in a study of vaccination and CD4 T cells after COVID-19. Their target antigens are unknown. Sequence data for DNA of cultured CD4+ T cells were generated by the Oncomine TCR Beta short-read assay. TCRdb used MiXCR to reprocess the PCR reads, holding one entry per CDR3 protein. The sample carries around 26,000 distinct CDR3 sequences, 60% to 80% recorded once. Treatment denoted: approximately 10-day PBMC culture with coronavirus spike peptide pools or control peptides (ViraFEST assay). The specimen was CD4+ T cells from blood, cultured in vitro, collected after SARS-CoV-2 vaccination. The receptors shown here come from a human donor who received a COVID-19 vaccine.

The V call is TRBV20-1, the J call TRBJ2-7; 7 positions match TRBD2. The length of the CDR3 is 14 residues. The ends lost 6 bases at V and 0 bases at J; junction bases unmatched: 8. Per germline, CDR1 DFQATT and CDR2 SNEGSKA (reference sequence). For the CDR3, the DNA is TGCAGTGCCGAGAGCGGGGCGAGCTCCTACGAGCAGTACTTC. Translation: CSAESGASSYEQYF.

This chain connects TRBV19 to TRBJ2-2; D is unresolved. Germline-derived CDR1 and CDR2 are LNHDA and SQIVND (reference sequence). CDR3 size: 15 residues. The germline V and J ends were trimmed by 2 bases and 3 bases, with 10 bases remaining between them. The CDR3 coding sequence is TGTGCCAGTAGTATACGACGGAAAGACACCGGGGAGCTGTTTTTT. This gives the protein CASSIRRKDTGELFF. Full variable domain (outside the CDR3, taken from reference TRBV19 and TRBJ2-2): DGGITQSPKYLFRKEGQNVTLSCEQNLNHDAMYWYRQDPGQGLRLIYYSQIVNDFQKGDIAEGYSVSREKKESFPLTVTSAQKNPTAFYLCASSIRRKDTGELFFGEGSRLTVL.

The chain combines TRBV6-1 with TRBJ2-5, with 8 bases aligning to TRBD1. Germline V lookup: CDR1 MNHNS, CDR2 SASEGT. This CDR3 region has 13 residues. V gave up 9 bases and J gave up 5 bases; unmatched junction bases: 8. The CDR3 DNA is TGTGCCAGTAGACAGGGGACCTGGGAGACCCAGTACTTC. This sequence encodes CASRQGTWETQYF.

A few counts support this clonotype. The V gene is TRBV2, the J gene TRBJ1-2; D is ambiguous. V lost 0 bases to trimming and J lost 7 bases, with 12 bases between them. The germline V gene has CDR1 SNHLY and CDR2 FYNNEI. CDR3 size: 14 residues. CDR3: CASSEAEDVGGYTF. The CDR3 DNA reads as TGTGCCAGCAGTGAAGCTGAGGATGTAGGTGGCTACACCTTC. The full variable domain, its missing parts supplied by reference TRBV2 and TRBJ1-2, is EPEVTQTPSHQVTQMGQEVILRCVPISNHLYFYWYRQILGQKVEFLVSFYNNEISEKSEIFDDQFSVERPDGSNFTLKIRSTKLEDSAMYFCASSEAEDVGGYTFGSGTRLTVV.

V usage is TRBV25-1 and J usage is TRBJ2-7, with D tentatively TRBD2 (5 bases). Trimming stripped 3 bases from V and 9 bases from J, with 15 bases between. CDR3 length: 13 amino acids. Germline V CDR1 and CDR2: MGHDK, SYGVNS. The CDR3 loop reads CASSDGGSSVQYF. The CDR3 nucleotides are TGTGCCAGCAGTGATGGAGGCTCTTCCGTGCAGTACTTC.

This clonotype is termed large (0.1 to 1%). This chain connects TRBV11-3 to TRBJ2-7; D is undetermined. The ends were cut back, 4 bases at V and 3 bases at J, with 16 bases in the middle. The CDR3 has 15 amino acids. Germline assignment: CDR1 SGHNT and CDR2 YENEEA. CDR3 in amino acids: CASSSKWVGDYEQYF. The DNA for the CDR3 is TGTGCCAGCAGCTCCAAGTGGGTTGGGGACTACGAGCAGTACTTC.

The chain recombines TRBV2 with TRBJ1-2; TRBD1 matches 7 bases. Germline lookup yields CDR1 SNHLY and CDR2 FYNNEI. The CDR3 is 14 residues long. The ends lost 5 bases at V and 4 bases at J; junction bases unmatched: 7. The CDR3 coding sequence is TGTGCCAGCAGTCCGGACAGGCAATCCTATGGCTACACCTTC. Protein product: CASSPDRQSYGYTF.

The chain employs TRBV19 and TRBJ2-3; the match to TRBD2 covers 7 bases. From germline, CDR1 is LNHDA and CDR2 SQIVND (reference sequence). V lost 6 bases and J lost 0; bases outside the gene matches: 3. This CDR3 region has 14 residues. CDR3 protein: CASSSGVSTDTQYF. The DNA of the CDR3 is TGTGCCAGTAGCAGCGGGGTTAGCACAGATACGCAGTATTTT. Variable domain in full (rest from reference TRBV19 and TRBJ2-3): DGGITQSPKYLFRKEGQNVTLSCEQNLNHDAMYWYRQDPGQGLRLIYYSQIVNDFQKGDIAEGYSVSREKKESFPLTVTSAQKNPTAFYLCASSSGVSTDTQYFGPGTRLTVL.

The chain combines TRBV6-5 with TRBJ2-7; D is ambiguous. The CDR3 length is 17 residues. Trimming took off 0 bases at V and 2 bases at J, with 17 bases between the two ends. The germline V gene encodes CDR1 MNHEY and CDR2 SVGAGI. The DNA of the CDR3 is TGTGCCAGCAGTTACTCGACGAGTGATAGATACCCCTACGAGCAGTACTTC. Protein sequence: CASSYSTSDRYPYEQYF.

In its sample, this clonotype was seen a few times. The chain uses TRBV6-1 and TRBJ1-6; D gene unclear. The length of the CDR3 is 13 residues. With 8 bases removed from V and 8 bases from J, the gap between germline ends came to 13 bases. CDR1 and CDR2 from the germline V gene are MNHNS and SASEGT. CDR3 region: CASASGVDSPLHF. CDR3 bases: TGTGCCAGCGCGAGCGGAGTGGATTCACCCCTCCACTTT.